Listed below are T cell receptor beta chains from one sample, sequenced in a study of T cells after yellow fever vaccination. TCRdb re-analysed the 5' RACE reads in MiXCR, keeping a single row per CDR3 protein. Of some 500,000 distinct CDR3 sequences listed, approximately 15% are singletons. The material sequenced was PBMCs, taken on the day of the yellow fever booster vaccination. These receptors were obtained from a man aged 25-40 years who received the YFV17D yellow fever vaccine. Each CDR3 is given without its conserved first and last residue.

v_gene	len	j_gene	CDR3aa
TRBV19	12	TRBJ2-2	ASIRYKNTGELF
TRBV2	13	TRBJ1-2	ASSFSRDSNYGYT
TRBV27	13	TRBJ2-7	ASSLWEGRGYEQY
TRBV11-2	14	TRBJ2-7	ASSLDSRLSNYEQY
TRBV12-3/TRBV12-4	13	TRBJ1-5	ASSPGPTINQPQH
TRBV27	13	TRBJ2-1	ASNLGLGLGNEQF
TRBV4-2	10	TRBJ2-1	ASSQDLLEQF
TRBV10-2	10	TRBJ2-5	ASGRIQETQY
TRBV7-6	13	TRBJ2-3	ASSLTGSSPDTQY
TRBV5-5	11	TRBJ1-5	ASSTPDSQPQH
TRBV7-9	9	TRBJ1-2	ASSLEDGYT
TRBV6-4	14	TRBJ2-1	ASSDRRSSSYNEQF
TRBV20-1	13	TRBJ2-1	SASKDSLEYNEQF
TRBV25-1	9	TRBJ2-3	ASTGGDTQY
TRBV20-1	14	TRBJ2-3	SAASGTSGKGDTQY
TRBV5-1	14	TRBJ2-6	ASYKAASSGANVLT
TRBV7-8	13	TRBJ1-4	ASSSMGQGAEKLF
TRBV7-2	12	TRBJ2-7	ASTLGAGAYEQY
TRBV13	15	TRBJ2-4	ASSRSSAGIAKNIQY
TRBV10-3	10	TRBJ2-1	AAFSSYNEQF
TRBV3-1	13	TRBJ2-5	ASSQVPDRDETQY
TRBV29-1	11	TRBJ2-3	SVGLAGGNTQY
TRBV15	13	TRBJ2-1	ATSRDSEVYNEQF
TRBV7-9	12	TRBJ2-2	ASSLAGTAGELF
TRBV11-2	11	TRBJ2-2	ASSLVGFGELF
TRBV6-5	10	TRBJ2-7	ASNHGPYEQY
TRBV5-1	14	TRBJ2-2	ASSFRGLQNTGELF
TRBV20-1	12	TRBJ2-7	SARGLGVRNEQY
TRBV5-1	11	TRBJ2-1	ASMASGPNEQF
TRBV5-4	10	TRBJ2-5	ASSKDRETQY
TRBV18	11	TRBJ2-7	ASSPPLSGEQY
TRBV6-5	17	TRBJ2-6	ASSYSGTSGFSGANVLT
TRBV7-2	11	TRBJ2-7	ASSLAYQSEQY
TRBV7-7	11	TRBJ2-1	ASSLIPSSEQF
TRBV11-2	14	TRBJ2-1	ASSLGPERMPSGQF
TRBV7-9	10	TRBJ1-4	ASSLVEEKLF
TRBV3-1	11	TRBJ1-3	ASRSAVGNTIY
TRBV29-1	11	TRBJ1-5	SVGGAGDQPQH